The T cell receptor (beta chain) described here comes from a study of neurological immune-mediated disorders (dated by TCRdb to about 2019). Concerning the study at large: Using UMI-based sequencing, the study compared peripheral blood TCR-beta repertoires from patients with HTLV-I-associated myelopathy (HAM/TSP), patients with multiple sclerosis, and healthy controls. Alongside PBMC samples, the set of about 100 TCR-beta libraries contained longitudinal samples, technical triplicates, and paired CD4+ and CD8+ T-cell subsets that had been sorted. To precisely calculate how much the frequency of each individual clone varied, libraries were sequenced in technical triplicate. The cohort comprised 60 to 75 subjects: around 15 HAM/TSP patients, around 34 multiple sclerosis patients and approximately 20 healthy controls. Study-level results and caveats: TCR clonal expansion was highest in HAM/TSP patients and lowest in MS patients, with MS patients falling below even healthy controls. No identical CDR3 amino acid sequences were found to be shared among expanded clones across subjects, suggesting that TCR-beta repertoires were private in all groups.

cDNA was synthesized by template-switch 5'RACE using a primer with a 10-nucleotide random unique molecular identifier that tagged each TCR transcript. Each sequencing run produced over 170 million TCR-beta sequences covering 15-18 subjects. Total RNA was extracted with the RNeasy kit. The KAPA Real-time Library Amplification kit was used to amplify TCR-beta VDJ regions with primers for the TCR constant region and the 5'RACE anchor. Sample indexes and Illumina adaptors were added in a first PCR, and a second PCR then increased library yield. After Ampure bead purification, the TCR product of roughly 650 bp was size-selected on a 2% E-gel SizeSelection system. Library quality was checked on a Bioanalyzer, concentration was measured with Qubit, and libraries were quantified with the Kapa Library Quantification kit before pooling. An Illumina HiSeq 2500 sequenced the libraries paired-end 2 x 150 bp. To increase sequence diversity, roughly 24-32% phiX was spiked into each library pool. The original methods were these. Quality-filtered reads were processed with the UMI-based MiGEC pipeline, and over 85% of raw TCR sequences were removed by the MiGEC pipeline during error correction. VDJ genes were aligned to IMGT germline references, and each clonotype was defined by a unique CDR3 amino acid sequence together with V-J genes. Clonal expansion, Shannon diversity and CDR3 relatedness (CalcPairwiseDistances, ClusterSamples) were evaluated with VDJtools, and phylogenetic trees were built with CLCbio workbench. Using coefficient-of-variation modelling across technical triplicates, the study counted a clone as expanded if it had at least 8 unique UMIs. TCRdb itself trimmed the public reads at Q25 with fastp, ran MiXCR and retained productive beta chains. Rows are combined by CDR3 protein, so each entry shows the most common genes and DNA. TCRdb, not the authors, supplied the V and J calls. The sample table shows more than 25,000 distinct CDR3 sequences, and about 17% are seen once. The top ten constitute roughly 5% of the sample.

This clonotype has a count of ten or more. The antigen it binds to is not known. No clone much larger than this one lies a single base away; base qualities are absent. Sequences MNHNY (CDR1) and SVGAGI (CDR2) are obtained from the germline V gene (reference sequence). V and J are truncated by 7 bases and 2 bases respectively, leaving an intervening sequence of 12 bases. Spanning cysteine to phenylalanine, the CDR3 consists of 14 amino acids. The sequence is cut down to CDR3 DNA, 42 bases in frame from base 1. This specimen's time point label, per the study, means: technical triplicate 3. TCR libraries for sorted subsets were made from 800,000 to 1,000,000 sorted CD4+ or CD8+ T cells. PBMCs were separated from peripheral blood using Ficoll-Hypaque density gradient centrifugation and then cryopreserved in liquid nitrogen. Paired sorted CD4+ and CD8+ subsets came from healthy controls, HAM/TSP patients and MS patients.

Material: CD4+ T cells from blood. The chain joins TRBV6-6 to TRBJ1-5, with a weak D call of TRBD1 (5 bases match). The TCR originated in a female donor with HTLV-1-associated myelopathy (HAM/TSP). The CDR3: CASNLQGGNQPQHF. The nucleotide sequence reads TGTGCCAGCAACCTCCAGGGCGGCAATCAGCCCCAGCATTTT.